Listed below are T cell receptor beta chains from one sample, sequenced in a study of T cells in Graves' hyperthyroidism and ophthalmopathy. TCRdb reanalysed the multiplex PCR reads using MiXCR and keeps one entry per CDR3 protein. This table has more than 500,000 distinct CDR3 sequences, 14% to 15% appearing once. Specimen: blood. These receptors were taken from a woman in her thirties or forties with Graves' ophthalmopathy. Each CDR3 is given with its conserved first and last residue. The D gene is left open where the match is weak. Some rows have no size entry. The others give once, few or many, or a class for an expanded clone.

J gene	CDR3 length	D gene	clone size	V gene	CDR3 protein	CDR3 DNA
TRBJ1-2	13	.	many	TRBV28	CASSLNGPYGYTF	TGTGCCAGCAGTTTAAACGGCCCCTATGGCTACACCTTC
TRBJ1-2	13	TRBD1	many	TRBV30	CACQTGVNYGYTF	TGTGCCTGTCAGACAGGGGTTAACTATGGCTACACCTTC
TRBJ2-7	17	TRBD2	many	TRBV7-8	CASSYHIIAGGLYEQYF	TGTGCCAGCAGCTATCACATTATAGCGGGAGGACTCTACGAGCAGTACTTC
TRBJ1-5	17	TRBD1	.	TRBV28	CASSLDDNTGDNQPQHF	TGTGCCAGCAGTTTAGACGACAACACAGGGGACAATCAGCCCCAGCATTTT
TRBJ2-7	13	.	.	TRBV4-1	CASSLQLSREQYF	TGCGCCAGCAGCCTCCAGCTCTCTCGGGAGCAGTACTTC
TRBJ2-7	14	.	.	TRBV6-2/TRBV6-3	CASRHEREHGEQYF	TGTGCCAGCAGGCACGAAAGGGAGCATGGGGAGCAGTACTTC
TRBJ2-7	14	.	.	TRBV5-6	CASSVGGSAYEQYF	TGTGCCAGCAGCGTGGGTGGGTCCGCCTACGAGCAGTACTTC
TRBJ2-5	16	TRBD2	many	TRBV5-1	CASSGGLAGVGETQYF	TGCGCCAGCAGCGGTGGACTAGCGGGAGTGGGTGAGACCCAGTACTTC
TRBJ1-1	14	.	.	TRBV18	CASSPPSRNTEAFF	TGTGCCAGCTCACCACCGTCCAGAAACACTGAAGCTTTCTTT
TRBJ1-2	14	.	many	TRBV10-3	CAISVLPEARGYTF	TGTGCCATCAGTGTCTTACCGGAAGCCAGGGGCTACACCTTC
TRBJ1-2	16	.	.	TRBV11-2	CASSFDSGGYNYGYTF	TGTGCCAGCAGCTTCGACTCCGGGGGATATAACTATGGCTACACCTTC
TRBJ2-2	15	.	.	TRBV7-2	CASSLEIRVGGELFF	TGTGCCAGCAGCTTGGAGATCAGGGTTGGCGGGGAGCTGTTTTTT
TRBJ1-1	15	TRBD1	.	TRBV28	CASSILGQLNTEAFF	TGTGCCAGCAGTATTCTGGGACAGTTGAACACTGAAGCTTTCTTT
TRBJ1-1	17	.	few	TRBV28	CASSFRSLRQGKAEAFF	TGTGCCAGCAGTTTTAGGAGCTTGCGGCAGGGAAAGGCTGAAGCTTTCTTT
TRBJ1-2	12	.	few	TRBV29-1	CSANREGNGYTF	TGCAGCGCTAACAGGGAAGGGAATGGCTACACCTTC
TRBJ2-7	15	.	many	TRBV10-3	CAISESPASSYEQYF	TGTGCCATCAGTGAGTCCCCGGCCAGCTCCTACGAGCAGTACTTC
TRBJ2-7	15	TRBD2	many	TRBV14	CASSPFGSGRDEQYF	TGTGCCAGCAGCCCGTTTGGTAGCGGGAGAGACGAGCAGTACTTC
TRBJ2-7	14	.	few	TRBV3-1	CASSQEGGTPGQYF	TGTGCCAGCAGCCAAGAAGGAGGAACCCCCGGGCAGTACTTC
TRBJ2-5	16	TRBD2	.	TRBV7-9	CASSFIAGEVRQTQYF	TGTGCCAGCAGCTTTATAGCGGGAGAAGTCCGGCAGACCCAGTACTTC
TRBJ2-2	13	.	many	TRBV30	CAWSVPSPGELFF	TGTGCCTGGAGTGTACCCTCCCCCGGGGAGCTGTTTTTT
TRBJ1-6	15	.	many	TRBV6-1	CASSPPPRGEGPLHF	TGTGCCAGCAGTCCCCCTCCACGGGGAGAGGGGCCCCTCCACTTT
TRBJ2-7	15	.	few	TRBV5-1	CASSLALRAAYEQYF	TGCGCCAGCAGCTTGGCCTTGCGGGCCGCCTACGAGCAGTACTTC
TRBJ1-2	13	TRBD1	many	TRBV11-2	CASSLAQGAGYTF	TGTGCCAGCAGCTTAGCCCAGGGGGCGGGCTACACCTTC
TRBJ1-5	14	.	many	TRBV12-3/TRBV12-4	CASSLSGGRRPQHF	TGTGCCAGCAGTTTATCCGGGGGCCGTCGGCCCCAGCATTTT
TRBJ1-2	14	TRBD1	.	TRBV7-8	CASGDRATNYGYTF	TGTGCCAGCGGCGACAGGGCCACTAACTATGGCTACACCTTC
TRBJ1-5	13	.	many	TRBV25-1	CARNREGNQPQHF	TGTGCCAGAAACAGGGAGGGCAATCAGCCCCAGCATTTT
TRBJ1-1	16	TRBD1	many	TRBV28	CASTHSGQTMNTEAFF	TGTGCCAGCACCCACTCGGGACAGACGATGAACACTGAAGCTTTCTTT
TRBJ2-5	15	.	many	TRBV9	CASSVGAAIGETQYF	TGTGCCAGCAGCGTAGGGGCAGCAATCGGAGAGACCCAGTACTTC
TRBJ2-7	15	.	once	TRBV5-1	CASSSTGPSTYEQYF	TGCGCCAGCAGCTCCACAGGGCCTTCCACCTACGAGCAGTACTTC
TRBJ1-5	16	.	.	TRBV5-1	CASSLGVMNSNQPQHF	TGCGCCAGCAGCTTGGGCGTAATGAATAGCAATCAGCCCCAGCATTTT
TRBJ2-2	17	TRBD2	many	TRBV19	CASSPVRTSGITGELFF	TGTGCCAGTAGTCCTGTCAGGACTAGCGGGATCACCGGGGAGCTGTTTTTT
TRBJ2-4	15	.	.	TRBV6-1	CASRPSWMAKNIQYF	TGTGCCAGCAGACCCTCTTGGATGGCCAAAAACATTCAGTACTTC
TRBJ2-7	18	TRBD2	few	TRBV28	CASSFDVGTSGTNYEQYF	TGTGCCAGCAGTTTTGATGTCGGGACTAGCGGGACCAACTACGAGCAGTACTTC
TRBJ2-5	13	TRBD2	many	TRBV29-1	CSAGGLARQTQYF	TGCAGCGCGGGGGGACTAGCGAGACAGACCCAGTACTTC
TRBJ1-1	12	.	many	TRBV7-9	CASSSDRIEAFF	TGTGCCAGCAGTTCCGACAGAATTGAAGCTTTCTTT
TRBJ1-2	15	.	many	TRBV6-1	CASSEGPHSGYGYTF	TGTGCCAGCAGTGAAGGTCCTCACAGCGGGTATGGCTACACCTTC
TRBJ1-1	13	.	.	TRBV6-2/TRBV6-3	CASSYRPVLAAFF	TGTGCCAGCAGTTACCGCCCCGTCCTCGCGGCTTTCTTT
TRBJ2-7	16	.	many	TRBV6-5	CASSYGAGTFDYEQYF	TGTGCCAGCAGTTACGGGGCCGGGACATTCGATTACGAGCAGTACTTC
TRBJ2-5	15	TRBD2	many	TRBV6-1	CASSATSGRGETQYF	TGTGCCAGCAGTGCGACTAGCGGGAGAGGAGAGACCCAGTACTTC
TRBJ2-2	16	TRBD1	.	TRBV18	CASSSSTGGNTGELFF	TGTGCCAGCTCATCCTCGACAGGGGGAAACACCGGGGAGCTGTTTTTT
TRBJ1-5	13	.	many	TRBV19	CASRKTVFQPQHF	TGTGCCAGTAGAAAGACAGTCTTCCAGCCCCAGCATTTT
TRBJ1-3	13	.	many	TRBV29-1	CSVEDGDGYTIYF	TGCAGCGTTGAGGACGGAGATGGTTACACCATATATTTT
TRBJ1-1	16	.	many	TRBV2	CASTLRGLPRNTEAFF	TGTGCCAGCACTCTCCGTGGACTTCCGAGGAACACTGAAGCTTTCTTT
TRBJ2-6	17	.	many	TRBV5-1	CASSLFTSSSGANVLTF	TGCGCCAGCAGCTTGTTTACTTCCAGCTCTGGGGCCAACGTCCTGACTTTC
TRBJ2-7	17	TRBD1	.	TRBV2	CASSDTQEGQGAREQYF	TGTGCCAGCAGTGATACTCAGGAGGGACAGGGGGCTCGCGAGCAGTACTTC
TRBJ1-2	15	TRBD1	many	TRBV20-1	CSARPRLTGENGYTF	TGCAGTGCTAGACCTCGACTGACAGGGGAGAATGGCTACACCTTC
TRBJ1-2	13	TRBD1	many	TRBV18	CASSPDRSMGYTF	TGTGCCAGCTCACCGGACAGGTCTATGGGCTACACCTTC